This T cell receptor (beta chain) is drawn from a study of CD8+CD57+ T cells in acquired aplastic anemia. For sequencing, patients were chosen who had shown expansion of CD8+CD57+ cells by flow cytometry. Blood came from patients not yet given any therapy. Findings and limits, study-wide: Patients had twenty-nine CD8+ CDR3 sequences in common with controls (the shared set).

A remark on this clonotype: What it binds is not known. One end of the junction varies from germline; a read error may be responsible.

CDR3 and TCR beta VDJ profiling relied on a genomic DNA template. TCRdb used MiXCR to reprocess the reads, holding one entry per CDR3 protein. The sample shows hundreds of thousands of distinct CDR3 sequences, roughly 59% of them seen only once. The CDR3 extends over 10 amino acids. The germline gives CDR1 SQVTM, CDR2 ANQGSEA. The chain is built from TRBV29-1 and TRBJ2-1; D ambiguous. The origin of this receptor is a human donor with aplastic anemia. Source material: sorted CD4+, CD8+, or CD8+CD57+ T cells (not recorded which) from PBMCs. This CDR3 reads CSVGGNEQLF. The DNA for the CDR3 is TGCAGCGTTGGGGGAAATGAGCAGTTATTC.